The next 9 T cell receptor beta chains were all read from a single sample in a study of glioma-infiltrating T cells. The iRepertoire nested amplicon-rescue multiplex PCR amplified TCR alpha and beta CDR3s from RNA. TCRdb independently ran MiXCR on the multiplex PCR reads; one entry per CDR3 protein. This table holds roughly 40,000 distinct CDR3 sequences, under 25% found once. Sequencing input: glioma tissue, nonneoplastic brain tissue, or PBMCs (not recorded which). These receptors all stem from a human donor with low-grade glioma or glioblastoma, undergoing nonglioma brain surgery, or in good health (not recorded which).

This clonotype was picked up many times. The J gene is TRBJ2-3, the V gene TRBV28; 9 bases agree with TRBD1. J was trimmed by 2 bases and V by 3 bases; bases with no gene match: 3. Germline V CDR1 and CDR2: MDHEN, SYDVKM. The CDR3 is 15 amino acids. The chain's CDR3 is CASSFGTGTTDTQYF. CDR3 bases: TGTGCCAGCAGTTTCGGGACAGGGACCACAGATACGCAGTATTTT.

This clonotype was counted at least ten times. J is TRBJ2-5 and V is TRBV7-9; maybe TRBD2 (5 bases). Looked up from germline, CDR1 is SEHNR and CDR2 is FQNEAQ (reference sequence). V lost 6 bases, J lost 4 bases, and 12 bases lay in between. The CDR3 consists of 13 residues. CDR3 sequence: CASRGSGGETQYF. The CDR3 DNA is TGTGCCAGCAGAGGAAGCGGAGGAGAGACCCAGTACTTC.

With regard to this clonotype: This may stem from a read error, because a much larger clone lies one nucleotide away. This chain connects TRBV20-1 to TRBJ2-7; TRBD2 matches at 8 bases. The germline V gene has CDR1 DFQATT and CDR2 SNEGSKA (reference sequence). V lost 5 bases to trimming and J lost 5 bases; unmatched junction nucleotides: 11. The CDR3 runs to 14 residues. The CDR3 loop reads CSALPPSGSDEQYF. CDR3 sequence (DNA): TGCAGTGCTCTTCCCCCCAGCGGGAGCGACGAGCAGTACTTC.

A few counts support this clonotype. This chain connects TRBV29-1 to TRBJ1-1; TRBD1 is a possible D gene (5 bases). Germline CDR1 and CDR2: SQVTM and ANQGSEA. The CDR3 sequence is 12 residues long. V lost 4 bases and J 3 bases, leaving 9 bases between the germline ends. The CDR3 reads CSVGRDHTEAFF. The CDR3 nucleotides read TGCAGCGTTGGCAGGGACCACACTGAAGCTTTCTTT.

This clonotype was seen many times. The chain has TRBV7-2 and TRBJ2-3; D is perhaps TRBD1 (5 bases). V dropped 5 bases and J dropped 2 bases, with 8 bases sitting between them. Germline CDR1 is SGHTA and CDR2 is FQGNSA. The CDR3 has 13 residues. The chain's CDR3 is CASSLDNTDTQYF. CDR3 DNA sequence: TGTGCCAGCAGCCTGGACAACACAGATACGCAGTATTTT. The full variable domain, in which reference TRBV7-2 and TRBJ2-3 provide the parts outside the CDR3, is GAGVSQSPSNKVTEKGKDVELRCDPISGHTALYWYRQSLGQGLEFLIYFQGNSAPDKSGLPSDRFSAERTGGSVSTLTIQRTQQEDSAVYLCASSLDNTDTQYFGPGTRLTVL.

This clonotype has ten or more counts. CDR3 residues: CASSRDSRTEAFF. In nucleotides, the CDR3 is TGTGCCAGCAGCCGGGACAGTAGGACTGAAGCTTTCTTT. V gene TRBV7-6 combines with J gene TRBJ1-1; 7 bases map to TRBD1. After removal of 5 bases from V and 5 bases from J, the junction contained 5 bases not matched to a gene. Germline lookup yields CDR1 SGHVS and CDR2 FNYEAQ. The CDR3 spans 13 residues.

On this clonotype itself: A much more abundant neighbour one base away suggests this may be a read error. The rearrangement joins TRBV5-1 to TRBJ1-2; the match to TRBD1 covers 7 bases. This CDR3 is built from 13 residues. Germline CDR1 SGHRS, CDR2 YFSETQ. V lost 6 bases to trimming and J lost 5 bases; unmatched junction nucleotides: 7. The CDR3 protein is CASIPGDRYGYTF. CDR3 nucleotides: TGCGCCAGCATCCCCGGGGACAGATATGGCTACACCTTC.

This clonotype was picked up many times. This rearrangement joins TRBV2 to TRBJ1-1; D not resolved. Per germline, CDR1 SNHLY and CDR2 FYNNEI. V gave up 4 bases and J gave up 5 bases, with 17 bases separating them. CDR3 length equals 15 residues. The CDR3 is CASSAAWSRRTEAFF. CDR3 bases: TGTGCCAGCAGTGCGGCTTGGAGCCGTCGGACTGAAGCTTTCTTT.

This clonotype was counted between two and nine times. In DNA form, the CDR3 reads TGTGCCAGCAGCTTGGACGTCAACAATGAGCAGTTCTTC. Translating it yields CASSLDVNNEQFF. This rearrangement joins TRBV5-4 to TRBJ2-1; D gene unclear. Germline V gene sequence: CDR1 SGHNT, CDR2 YYREEE (reference sequence). The CDR3 has 13 residues. Trimming pared 0 bases from V and 5 bases from J, leaving 6 bases between.